A single sample is the source of the 18 T cell receptor beta chains below, sequenced in a study of OX40 agonist ivuxolimab in advanced cancers. The library was built by means of the immunoSEQ multiplex PCR assay. TCRdb retrieved this table from immuneACCESS and kept in-frame rearrangements only. Not all clones are present; in checked studies, unresolved V genes account for under half, and no reason is known for the remainder. This sample has tens of thousands of clones in its table, and 70% to 85% of those were observed once. The ten largest account for over 3% of the sample. The source was CD4+ or CD8+ T cells sorted from blood, collected in a trial of the OX40 agonist ivuxolimab. The receptors were sampled from an adult with an advanced solid tumor such as melanoma, head and neck, liver or kidney cancer.

The chain is built from TRBV7-8 and TRBJ2-5; no clear D. This CDR3 is 10 amino acids long. Per germline, CDR1 SGHVS and CDR2 FQNEAQ. Trimming took 5 bases from V and 4 from J, leaving 2 bases between them. CDR3: CASSGETQYF. The CDR3, as DNA: TGTGCCAGCAGCGGAGAGACCCAGTACTTC.

The DNA of the CDR3 is TGTGCCAGCAGTGACTCTAGGAGGGGCACCTACGAGCAGTACTTC. It specifies CASSDSRRGTYEQYF. The chain recombines TRBV25-1 with TRBJ2-7, with a weak D call TRBD2 (6 bases). The germline CDR1 and CDR2 sequences are MGHDK and SYGVNS. Trimming stripped 3 bases from V and 2 bases from J, with 14 bases between. The CDR3 consists of 15 residues.

The J gene is TRBJ2-5, the V gene TRBV4-1; D gene ambiguous. The CDR3 totals 16 residues. CDR1 and CDR2 (germline): MGHRA, YSYEKL. Trimming removed 1 base from V and 3 bases from J, with 15 bases in between. As DNA, the CDR3 is TGCGCCAGCAGCCAAGTTGGTAACAAAAGAGAAGAGACCCAGTACTTC. This translates into CASSQVGNKREETQYF.

The V gene is TRBV19, the J gene TRBJ1-4; a weak D match, TRBD1 (5 bases). V lost 6 bases and J 10 bases, leaving 15 bases between the germline ends. Germline CDR1 is LNHDA and CDR2 is SQIVND (reference sequence). The CDR3 covers 13 residues. The chain's CDR3 is CASRARDFGKLFF. The CDR3 DNA reads as TGTGCCAGTAGGGCGCGGGACTTCGGAAAACTGTTTTTT. The full variable domain, in which reference TRBV19 and TRBJ1-4 provide the parts outside the CDR3, is DGGITQSPKYLFRKEGQNVTLSCEQNLNHDAMYWYRQDPGQGLRLIYYSQIVNDFQKGDIAEGYSVSREKKESFPLTVTSAQKNPTAFYLCASRARDFGKLFFGSGTQLSVL.

This chain uses TRBV10-2 with TRBJ2-5; 9 nucleotides match TRBD1. The germline gives CDR1 WSHSY, CDR2 SAAADI. The V and J ends lost 0 bases and 4 bases, in that order; junction bases with no gene match: 3. This CDR3 is 15 amino acids long. For the CDR3, the DNA is TGCGCCAGCAGTGAGTCGAGGGGACAGGGAGAGACCCAGTACTTC. Encoded protein: CASSESRGQGETQYF.

The chain couples TRBV5-4 to TRBJ2-3; 9 bases line up with TRBD1. From germline, CDR1 is SGHNT and CDR2 YYREEE (reference sequence). The CDR3 length is 14 residues. Germline trimming cut 4 bases from V and 6 bases from J; bases unmatched to any gene: 6. CDR3 DNA sequence: TGTGCCAGCAGCCCCCGGGACAGGGTGGATACGCAGTATTTT. It yields the protein CASSPRDRVDTQYF.

The V call is TRBV27, the J call TRBJ2-5; perhaps TRBD1 as D (6 bases). Trimming took 10 bases from V and 4 from J, leaving 16 bases between them. Per germline, CDR1 MNHEY and CDR2 SMNVEV (reference sequence). The CDR3 runs 13 residues. The CDR3 loop reads CATQGQLTETQYF. The CDR3 DNA reads TGTGCCACCCAGGGGCAGCTAACAGAGACCCAGTACTTC.

V usage is TRBV11-3 and J usage is TRBJ2-2; 8 bases are a match to TRBD1. The CDR3 is 15 amino acids. The V gene's germline CDR1 is SGHNT and CDR2 YENEEA. The trim removed 3 bases at V and 6 bases at J, leaving 6 bases unmatched. Here the CDR3 DNA reads TGTGCCAGCAGCTTTAGCCAGGGGGCTTCCGGGGAGCTGTTTTTT. The encoded protein is CASSFSQGASGELFF.

This clone was detected only a few times. The chain couples TRBV5-1 to TRBJ2-3; a weak D match, TRBD2 (5 bases). The germline gives CDR1 SGHRS, CDR2 YFSETQ. Deletions cut 5 bases from V and 6 bases from J, with 22 bases between. This CDR3 is 16 amino acids long. CDR3 nucleotides: TGCGCCAGCAGGGCCGGGTTTACCATCCGAGGGGATACGCAGTATTTT. It codes for CASRAGFTIRGDTQYF. Combining the CDR3 with reference TRBV5-1 and TRBJ2-3 gives the whole variable domain KAGVTQTPRYLIKTRGQQVTLSCSPISGHRSVSWYQQTPGQGLQFLFEYFSETQRNKGNFPGRFSGRQFSNSRSEMNVSTLELGDSALYLCASRAGFTIRGDTQYFGPGTRLTVL.

The CDR3 nucleotides are TGTGCCAGCAGGGGATATCGGAGGAACACTGAAGCTTTCTTT. Translation: CASRGYRRNTEAFF. This sequence joins TRBV27 and TRBJ1-1, with unresolved D. Germline CDR1 and CDR2: MNHEY and SMNVEV (reference sequence). The germline V and J ends were trimmed by 6 bases and 1 base, with 12 bases remaining between them. The CDR3 is 14 residues long.

The rearrangement joins TRBV6-4 to TRBJ2-7; 16 nucleotides agree with TRBD2. The CDR3 covers 20 residues. In germline, CDR1 is MRHNA, CDR2 SNTAGT. Trimming removed 2 bases from V and 7 bases from J; junction bases left unmatched: 17. CDR3 region: CASSDHIRTPGLAGGREQYF. Written as DNA, the CDR3 is TGTGCCAGCAGTGACCATATCCGAACACCGGGACTAGCGGGAGGGCGGGAGCAGTACTTC.

This chain links TRBV20-1 with TRBJ1-1, with D possibly TRBD1 on 5 matching bases. The CDR3 is 11 residues long. Germline V gives CDR1 DFQATT, CDR2 SNEGSKA (reference sequence). V was trimmed by 3 bases and J by 6 bases, leaving 8 bases between them. The CDR3 DNA follows: TGCAGTGCTAGTCCGGGGCCTGAAGCTTTCTTT. Amino acid sequence: CSASPGPEAFF.

The chain employs TRBV19 and TRBJ2-1; perhaps TRBD1 as D (6 bases). V shed 3 bases and J shed 9 bases, with 21 bases lying between them. CDR1 and CDR2 from the germline V gene are LNHDA and SQIVND (reference sequence). This CDR3 has 16 residues. CDR3 nucleotides: TGTGCCAGTAGTATTTGGTGGACAGCGGCTGGCGGTGAGCAGTTCTTC. This sequence encodes CASSIWWTAAGGEQFF. The full variable domain, its missing parts supplied by reference TRBV19 and TRBJ2-1, is DGGITQSPKYLFRKEGQNVTLSCEQNLNHDAMYWYRQDPGQGLRLIYYSQIVNDFQKGDIAEGYSVSREKKESFPLTVTSAQKNPTAFYLCASSIWWTAAGGEQFFGPGTRLTVL.

This chain connects TRBV27 to TRBJ1-4, with 10 bases lining up with TRBD1. The CDR3 length is 16 residues. The ends lost 6 bases at V and 0 bases at J; junction bases unmatched: 4. CDR1 is MNHEY and CDR2 is SMNVEV in the germline V gene (reference sequence). CDR3 DNA: TGTGCCAGCAGGCGGGACAGGGGTGCAACTAATGAAAAACTGTTTTTT. As protein: CASRRDRGATNEKLFF. Looking up the rest from reference TRBV27 and TRBJ1-4 gives the full variable domain: EAQVTQNPRYLITVTGKKLTVTCSQNMNHEYMSWYRQDPGLGLRQIYYSMNVEVTDKGDVPEGYKVSRKEKRNFPLILESPSPNQTSLYFCASRRDRGATNEKLFFGSGTQLSVL.

This clone was detected only once. The rearrangement joins TRBV5-1 to TRBJ2-2; TRBD2 agrees at 7 bases. With 2 bases clipped from V and 7 bases from J, the junction kept 2 bases outside the gene matches. There are 13 residues in the CDR3. The germline gives CDR1 SGHRS, CDR2 YFSETQ. CDR3 amino acids: CASSFRGDGELFF. DNA for the CDR3: TGCGCCAGCAGCTTTCGGGGGGACGGGGAGCTGTTTTTT.

The chain employs TRBV4-1 and TRBJ2-7; 8 positions match TRBD1. This CDR3 is built from 16 residues. CDR1 MGHRA and CDR2 YSYEKL come from the germline V gene. The V segment lost 0 bases and the J segment 6 bases; nucleotides outside the gene matches: 10. The CDR3 loop is CASSQEGTGILSEQYF. CDR3 nucleotides: TGCGCCAGCAGCCAAGAAGGGACAGGAATTCTCTCCGAGCAGTACTTC.

This chain joins TRBV27 and TRBJ1-2; D possibly corresponds to TRBD1 (5 bases). The CDR3 extends over 13 amino acids. In germline, CDR1 is MNHEY, CDR2 SMNVEV (reference sequence). Deletions cut 5 bases from V and 3 bases from J, with 10 bases between. The CDR3 spells CASSTMGDYGYTF. CDR3 nucleotides: TGTGCCAGCAGTACAATGGGGGACTATGGCTACACCTTC.

V and J are TRBV2 and TRBJ2-4, with a weak D call TRBD2 (6 bases). Between the trimmed V and J ends, which lost 1 base and 9 bases, there was a span of 13 bases. The CDR3 is 14 residues long. The germline V gene has CDR1 SNHLY and CDR2 FYNNEI. The CDR3 bases are TGTGCCAGCAGTGAAGGTTGGAGGGCTTCCATTCAGTACTTC. Translated: CASSEGWRASIQYF.